The clone carrying this T cell receptor (beta chain) is a singleton in its sample. Its antigen is still unknown. These data originate in a study of cytomegalovirus exposure and HLA in healthy donors. Whole-study findings and limits: Previous analysis showed most TCR beta V segments were productive about 90% or about 30% of the time. A missense DCLRE1C variant was associated with V- and J-gene trimming of TCR beta chains in a later analysis, and an independent cohort replicated the association. A few chains linked to CMV were shown in vitro to be specific for CMV antigens. In terms of immune exposure information, only CMV serostatus was available.

PCR was performed using 60 Vbeta and 13 Jbeta primers. Method: immunoSEQ multiplex PCR; TCRdb's copy keeps in-frame clones and lacks some. This table has about 150,000 clones, over 70% appearing once. Per the germline V gene, CDR1 is KGHSH and CDR2 is LQKENI. CDR3 size: 14 residues. V shed 4 bases and J shed 1 base, with 10 bases lying between them. The material sequenced was PBMCs. This TCR derives from a male donor in good health and CMV-seronegative. This chain uses TRBV18 with TRBJ2-5, with D possibly TRBD1 on 5 matching bases. CDR3 DNA sequence: TGTGCCAGCTCACAGGGGCGGCTCCAAGAGACCCAGTACTTC. Its translation: CASSQGRLQETQYF.